This T cell receptor (beta chain) was captured in a study of radiotherapy plus CTLA-4 blockade in lung cancer (dated by TCRdb to the late 2010s). In the study overall: Objective responses were observed in approximately 19% of enrolled patients, and disease control was achieved in 25% to 35%.

This clone was counted once. This clone's antigen is unknown. The record has no base qualities; no much larger clone is one base away. Overall results and qualifications from the work: After treatment with radiotherapy and ipilimumab, TCR clones that originated in tumors expanded in peripheral blood. Early dynamic changes in blood T cell clones, together with increased serum interferon-beta after radiation, were reported as the strongest predictors of response.

Library generation was performed with the immunoSEQ multiplex PCR assay. Held by TCRdb, this immuneACCESS table contains in-frame sequences only and omits some clones. Under half of the omission traces to an unresolved V gene where checked; the cause of the rest is unknown. The sample table records roughly 130,000 clones; about 90% of these occur just once. Of the sample, under 8% falls within the top ten clones. From the cysteine up to the phenylalanine, the CDR3 has a length of 14 residues. The DNA shown is the 42-base CDR3, in frame from base 1. V loses 4 bases of germline sequence and J loses 6 bases, and the interval between the two ends is 13 bases. The germline V gene gives CDR1 as SGDLS and CDR2 as YYNGEE. The study tested focal radiation therapy combined with CTLA-4 blockade (ipilimumab) in patients with chemo-refractory metastatic non-small-cell lung cancer.

The origin of this receptor is a human donor with non-small cell lung cancer that progressed on radiotherapy plus ipilimumab. The chain couples TRBV9 to TRBJ2-2; no D gene is confidently identified. The sample consisted of peripheral blood, taken from a patient treated with radiotherapy plus ipilimumab. In nucleotide form, the sequence is TGTGCCAGCAGCCCCCACGAGAGTGCCGGGGAGCTGTTTTTT. Its coded protein is CASSPHESAGELFF.